The entry that follows covers one T cell receptor beta chain sequence. Its matching antigen is unknown. The entry originates in a study of cytotoxic CD8 clonotypes in ibrutinib-treated CLL. Notes on the study in general: The study found clonality rose at ibrutinib response, then fell toward baseline at progression.

Frozen PBMC stocks contributed around 2 micrograms of genomic DNA to the TCR beta libraries. Some clones are missing from TCRdb's copy, which holds only in-frame ones; the method was immunoSEQ multiplex PCR. The sample lists 40,000 to 50,000 clones; around 60% were seen once. V lost 2 bases and J lost 0, with 11 bases in between. CDR1 and CDR2 (germline): PRHDT, FYEKMQ (reference sequence). The CDR3 is 16 residues long. The receptor was isolated from a human donor with chronic lymphocytic leukemia. This chain uses TRBV13 with TRBJ1-3, with a possible D match to TRBD1 (5 bases). The sequences come from PBMCs, collected after 24 months of ibrutinib treatment. Here the CDR3 reads CASSLRSGVSGNTIYF. CDR3 nucleotides: TGTGCCAGCAGCTTACGGTCGGGGGTCTCTGGAAACACCATATATTTT.